This T cell receptor (beta chain) was captured in a study of CD8 T cells in Susac syndrome. The germline V gene has CDR1 SGHRS and CDR2 YFSETQ. V shed 4 bases, J shed 2 bases, and the junction held 4 bases outside the gene matches. The CDR3 runs 15 residues. The authors reverse transcribed about 0.5 to 1 ug RNA with random hexamers. TCRdb fed the immunoSEQ multiplex PCR reads into MiXCR, producing one record per CDR3 protein. The sample has over 65,000 distinct CDR3 sequences; roughly 91% are singletons. Sequencing used CD4+ T cells from PBMCs. The TCR was taken from a human donor with Susac syndrome. The chain combines TRBV5-1 with TRBJ2-5; 11 nucleotides align to TRBD2. The CDR3 sequence: CASSIGTSGQETQYF. The DNA for the CDR3 is TGCGCCAGCAGCATCGGGACTAGCGGACAAGAGACCCAGTACTTC.